This TCR beta chain was retrieved from a study of blood T cells in healthy people across ages. A J-beta primer mix and a sample-barcoded 5' primer were used in a second PCR of about 6 to 12 cycles. TCRdb fed the 5' RACE reads into MiXCR, producing one record per CDR3 protein. The data hold 1.5 million to 2 million distinct CDR3 sequences, with over 25% observed a single time. Study-level findings and limits: Long-lived and aged donors differed, with more naive CD4+ cells and higher diversity in the long-lived.

Of note for this clonotype: What it binds is unknown.

The sequencing sample was made of blood. The receptor's source is a woman aged 25-40 years in good health.

Here the CDR3 reads CASSVGSKTGYGYTF. The DNA of the CDR3 is TGTGCCAGCAGCGTAGGGAGCAAAACGGGCTATGGCTACACCTTC. This sequence joins TRBV9 and TRBJ1-2; unclear D gene. Trimming stripped 0 bases from V and 4 bases from J, with 13 bases between. Germline values: CDR1 SGDLS, CDR2 YYNGEE. The CDR3 consists of 15 residues.